What follows are 9 T cell receptor beta chains derived from one specimen sequenced in a study of blood T cell repertoires in COVID-19. Clones were read by immunoSEQ multiplex PCR, and TCRdb kept only the in-frame ones, dropping some. The data hold 150,000 to 160,000 clones, with about 90% observed a single time. Sequencing used peripheral blood. The receptors were gathered from a man aged 50 to 59 with acute or convalescent COVID-19.

The CDR3, as DNA: TGCGCCAGCAGTCCATTGGGCGGGGGCTCCAAAAACATTCAGTACTTC. It encodes CASSPLGGGSKNIQYF. V and J are TRBV5-1 and TRBJ2-4; D may be TRBD2 (7 bases). The ends were cut back, 5 bases at V and 2 bases at J, with 17 bases in the middle. CDR1 is SGHRS and CDR2 is YFSETQ in the germline V gene. This CDR3 contains 16 residues.

The chain combines TRBV19 with TRBJ2-1, with 9 bases matching TRBD2. Losses at the gene ends were 4 bases for V and 7 bases for J; bases not matched to a gene: 5. Germline V gene lookup returns CDR1 LNHDA and CDR2 SQIVND (reference sequence). This CDR3 is built from 14 residues. The CDR3 DNA sequence: TGTGCCAGTAGTAGCGGGAGGGCCGGGAATGAGCAGTTCTTC. Its protein is CASSSGRAGNEQFF.

This clone was seen only once. J is TRBJ1-1 and V is TRBV7-9; 9 positions agree with TRBD1. Germline V CDR1 and CDR2: SEHNR, FQNEAQ (reference sequence). There are 14 residues in the CDR3. Germline trimming cut 5 bases from V and 4 bases from J; bases unmatched to any gene: 5. CDR3 DNA: TGTGCCAGCAGCCCGGGACAGGGCGTCACTGAAGCTTTCTTT. This codes for CASSPGQGVTEAFF.

The rearrangement joins TRBV28 to TRBJ2-7, with D possibly matching TRBD2 (7 bases). The CDR3 length is 15 residues. Trimming removed 5 bases at V and 4 bases at J, with 18 bases between. Looked up from germline, CDR1 is MDHEN and CDR2 is SYDVKM. The CDR3 nucleotides read TGTGCCAGCAGTGATCCGGCGGGGGCTGGATACGAGCAGTACGTC. This codes for CASSDPAGAGYEQYV.

The V and J genes are TRBV27 and TRBJ1-6, with D perhaps matching TRBD1 (5 bases). The germline V gene encodes CDR1 MNHEY and CDR2 SMNVEV (reference sequence). CDR3 length equals 14 residues. V was shortened by 2 bases and J by 10 bases, with 12 bases between the two germline ends. CDR3 amino acids: CASSLIREQSPLHF. The CDR3 DNA follows: TGTGCCAGCAGTTTAATCAGGGAACAATCACCCCTCCACTTT.

The chain uses TRBV5-1 and TRBJ2-7; the D gene is possibly TRBD2 (6 bases). Germline CDR1 and CDR2: SGHRS and YFSETQ. This CDR3 region has 13 residues. The germline V and J ends were trimmed by 0 bases and 5 bases, with 9 bases remaining between them. CDR3 amino acids: CASSLGPGDEQYF. In DNA form, the CDR3 reads TGCGCCAGCAGCTTGGGCCCGGGGGACGAGCAGTACTTC.

There are a few counts of this clone. This chain joins TRBV10-1 and TRBJ1-2; D is uncertain. Germline V gene sequence: CDR1 WNHNN, CDR2 SYGVQD (reference sequence). The V end lost 3 bases, the J end lost 0 bases, and 8 bases lay between the germline ends. The CDR3 has 14 amino acids. CDR3 residues: CASSDDGANYGYTF. The CDR3 DNA is TGCGCCAGCAGTGATGACGGGGCTAACTATGGCTACACCTTC.

This chain uses TRBV6-5 with TRBJ2-3, with 7 bases matching TRBD2. The V gene end was trimmed by 3 bases and the J gene end by 5 bases; junction bases not matched to a gene: 11. Germline values: CDR1 MNHEY, CDR2 SVGAGI. This CDR3 has 16 residues. The CDR3 is CASSYSWAGREDTQYF. CDR3 bases: TGTGCCAGCAGTTATAGTTGGGCAGGGAGGGAAGATACGCAGTATTTT.

V usage is TRBV12-3 or TRBV12-4 and J usage is TRBJ1-2; D remains unclear. With 8 bases removed from V and 4 bases from J, the gap between germline ends came to 11 bases. This CDR3 is built from 12 residues. CDR3 nucleotides: TGTGCCAGCGGTGGGCTTGGCTATGGCTACACCTTC. It translates to CASGGLGYGYTF.